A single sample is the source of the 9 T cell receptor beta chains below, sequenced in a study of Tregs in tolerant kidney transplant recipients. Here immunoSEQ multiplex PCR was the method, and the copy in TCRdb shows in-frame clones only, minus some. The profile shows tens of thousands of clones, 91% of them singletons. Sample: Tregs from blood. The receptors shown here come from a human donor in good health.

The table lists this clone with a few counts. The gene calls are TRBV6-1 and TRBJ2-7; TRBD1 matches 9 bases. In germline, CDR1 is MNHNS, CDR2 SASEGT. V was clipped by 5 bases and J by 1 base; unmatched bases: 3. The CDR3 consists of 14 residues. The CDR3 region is CASSWGTGSYEQYF. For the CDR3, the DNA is TGTGCCAGCAGTTGGGGGACAGGGTCCTACGAGCAGTACTTC.

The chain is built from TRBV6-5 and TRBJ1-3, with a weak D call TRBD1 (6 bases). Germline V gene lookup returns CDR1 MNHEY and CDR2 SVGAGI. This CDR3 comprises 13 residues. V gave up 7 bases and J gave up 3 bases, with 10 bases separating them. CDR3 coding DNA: TGTGCCAGCAACACAGGGTTTGGAAACACCATATATTTT. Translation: CASNTGFGNTIYF.

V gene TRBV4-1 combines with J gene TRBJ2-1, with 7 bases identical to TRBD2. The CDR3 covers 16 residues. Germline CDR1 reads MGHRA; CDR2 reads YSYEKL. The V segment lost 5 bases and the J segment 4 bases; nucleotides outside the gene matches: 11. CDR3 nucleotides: TGCGCCAGCAGCATTGGGAGAGCGGGACTTTACAATGAGCAGTTCTTC. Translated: CASSIGRAGLYNEQFF.

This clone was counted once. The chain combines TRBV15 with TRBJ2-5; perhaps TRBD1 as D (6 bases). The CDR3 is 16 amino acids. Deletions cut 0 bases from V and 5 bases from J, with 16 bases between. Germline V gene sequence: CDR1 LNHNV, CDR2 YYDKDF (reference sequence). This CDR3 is CATSRDLLSGVETQYF. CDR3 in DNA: TGTGCCACCAGCAGAGATCTTTTGTCAGGGGTTGAGACCCAGTACTTC.

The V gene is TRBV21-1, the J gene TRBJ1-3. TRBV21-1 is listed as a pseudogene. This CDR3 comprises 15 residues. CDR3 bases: TGTGCCAGCAGCTCGCGGCCGAACTCTGGAAACACCATATATTTT. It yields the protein CASSSRPNSGNTIYF.

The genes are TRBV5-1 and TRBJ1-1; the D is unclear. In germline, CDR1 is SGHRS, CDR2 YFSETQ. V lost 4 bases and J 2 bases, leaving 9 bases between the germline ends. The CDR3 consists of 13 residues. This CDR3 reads CASSVGKNTEAFF. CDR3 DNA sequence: TGCGCCAGCAGCGTTGGGAAAAACACTGAAGCTTTCTTT.

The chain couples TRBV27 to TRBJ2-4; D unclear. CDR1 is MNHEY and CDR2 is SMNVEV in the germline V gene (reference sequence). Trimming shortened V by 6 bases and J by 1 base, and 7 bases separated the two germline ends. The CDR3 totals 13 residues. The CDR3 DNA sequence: TGTGCCAGCAGGGGGATGGCCAAAAACATTCAGTACTTC. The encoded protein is CASRGMAKNIQYF.

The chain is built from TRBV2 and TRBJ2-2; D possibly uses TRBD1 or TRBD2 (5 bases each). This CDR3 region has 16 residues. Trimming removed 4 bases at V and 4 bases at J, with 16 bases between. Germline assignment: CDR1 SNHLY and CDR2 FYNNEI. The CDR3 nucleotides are TGTGCCAGCAGTGGGTGCTCCGGGACGTTCACCGGGGAGCTGTTTTTT. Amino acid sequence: CASSGCSGTFTGELFF. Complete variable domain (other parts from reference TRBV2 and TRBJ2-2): EPEVTQTPSHQVTQMGQEVILRCVPISNHLYFYWYRQILGQKVEFLVSFYNNEISEKSEIFDDQFSVERPDGSNFTLKIRSTKLEDSAMYFCASSGCSGTFTGELFFGEGSRLTVL.

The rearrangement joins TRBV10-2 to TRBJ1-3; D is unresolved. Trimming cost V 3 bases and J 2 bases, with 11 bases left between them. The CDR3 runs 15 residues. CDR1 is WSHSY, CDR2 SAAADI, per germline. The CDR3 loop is CASSDWRQPGNTIYF. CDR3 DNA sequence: TGCGCCAGCAGTGATTGGAGGCAGCCTGGAAACACCATATATTTT.